Listed here are 17 T cell receptor beta chains from one sample, sequenced in a study of CXCR3-negative and CXCR3-positive naive CD8 T cells. Study-wide points: Naive CXCR3-positive cells had TRB CDR3s more hydrophobic than those of CXCR3-negative naive cells.

The libraries of TRB cDNA were constructed through 5' RACE using UMI labels. TCRdb reprocessed the 5' RACE reads and reports one entry per CDR3 protein, with no DNA. Seen in this sample are about 98,000 distinct CDR3 sequences; the ten most common clones hold 0.9% to 1.2%. These receptors are not linked to any known antigen. Sequencing used naive CXCR3+ CD8+ T cells from blood. Described subset: CD45RO-CCR7+CD27+CD95- naive CD8+ T cells expressing CXCR3 (TNR3+). The source is a human donor in good health. Some clones in this sample may be carry-over from other donors' samples.

The chain has TRBV7-2 and TRBJ2-1; the TRBD2 assignment by TCRdb is unverifiable without DNA. Germline CDR1 SGHTA, CDR2 FQGNSA. This CDR3 is 17 amino acids long. The CDR3 loop is CASSLLAVPGLYNEQFF.

The V and J genes are TRBV6-6 and TRBJ2-7; the D call from TCRdb, TRBD2, cannot be confirmed without DNA. CDR1 and CDR2 (germline): MNHNY, SVGAGI (reference sequence). There are 15 residues in the CDR3. CDR3 protein: CASSYAPSRGDEQYF.

The CDR3 region is CASSLAGGGDTGELFF. The chain links TRBV5-5 to TRBJ2-2; lacking DNA, the TRBD1 call made by TCRdb goes unchecked. Germline V CDR1 and CDR2: SGHKS, YYEKEE (reference sequence). This CDR3 contains 16 residues.

The rearrangement uses TRBV25-1 and TRBJ2-5; the TRBD1 assignment by TCRdb is unverifiable without DNA. CDR3 length equals 14 residues. In germline, CDR1 is MGHDK, CDR2 SYGVNS. The chain's CDR3 is CASSESTGKETQYF.

J is TRBJ2-1 and V is TRBV7-8; the TCRdb D gene call, TRBD2, has no DNA to confirm it. The CDR3 contains 16 residues. Germline lookup yields CDR1 SGHVS and CDR2 FQNEAQ. The CDR3 protein is CASSLQVGTSWVEQFF.

The chain combines TRBV19 with TRBJ2-1; TCRdb gives TRBD1 as the D gene, but with no DNA this cannot be confirmed. Germline V lookup: CDR1 LNHDA, CDR2 SQIVND (reference sequence). The CDR3 totals 15 residues. The CDR3 spells CASSIGDRGPTEQFF.

The chain uses TRBV12-3 or TRBV12-4 and TRBJ2-2; there is no DNA to check the TCRdb D call of TRBD1. The CDR3 contains 14 residues. CDR3 residues: CASQGQAYTGELFF.

The chain joins TRBV5-1 to TRBJ2-7; TCRdb's D call, TRBD1, is unchecked because there is no DNA. CDR1 is SGHRS, CDR2 YFSETQ, per germline. This CDR3 spans 15 amino acids. CDR3 amino acids: CASSPTGGGFDEQYF.

The chain employs TRBV5-5 and TRBJ2-1; TCRdb designates TRBD2, a call that cannot be tested without DNA. CDR1 is SGHKS, CDR2 YYEKEE, per germline (reference sequence). The CDR3 loop spans 15 amino acids. The chain's CDR3 is CASSRFSGGYNEQFF.

The chain employs TRBV4-3 and TRBJ2-3; TCRdb names TRBD2, which stays unverified in the absence of DNA. CDR3 size: 17 residues. Germline V gives CDR1 LGHNA, CDR2 YSLEER. CDR3 residues: CASSQEWKSGGTDTQYF.

V usage is TRBV11-2 and J usage is TRBJ2-3. The CDR3 contains 16 residues. Germline CDR1 SGHAT, CDR2 FQNNGV. The CDR3 sequence is CASSPTPTSFTDTQYF.

The rearrangement uses TRBV29-1 and TRBJ2-2. This CDR3 is 16 amino acids long. Germline V CDR1 and CDR2: SQVTM, ANQGSEA. This CDR3 reads CSVRPQARRNTGELFF.

This CDR3 is CASSYNLLGHGQETQYF. The J gene is TRBJ2-5, the V gene TRBV11-1; absent DNA, TCRdb's TRBD1 call cannot be checked. Germline V gene sequence: CDR1 SGHAT, CDR2 FQDESV (reference sequence). The CDR3 totals 17 residues.

The V call is TRBV2, the J call TRBJ2-2; the TCRdb D gene call, TRBD2, has no DNA to confirm it. Germline CDR1 SNHLY, CDR2 FYNNEI. This CDR3 contains 15 residues. This CDR3 is CASTTTSVNTGELFF.

The CDR3 sequence: CASGSGGNEQFF. The chain joins TRBV7-9 to TRBJ2-1; TCRdb reports TRBD2, a call that lacks DNA to check it against. Germline CDR1 is SEHNR and CDR2 is FQNEAQ (reference sequence). The CDR3 totals 12 residues.

CDR3 loop: CASSQGRTEAFF. The genes are TRBV4-3 and TRBJ1-1. The CDR3 covers 12 residues. Germline CDR1 and CDR2: LGHNA and YSLEER.

This chain uses TRBV7-9 with TRBJ1-6. This CDR3 has 15 residues. Germline V gene data show CDR1 as SEHNR and CDR2 as FQNEAQ (reference sequence). CDR3 region: CASSLFGTADSPLHF.